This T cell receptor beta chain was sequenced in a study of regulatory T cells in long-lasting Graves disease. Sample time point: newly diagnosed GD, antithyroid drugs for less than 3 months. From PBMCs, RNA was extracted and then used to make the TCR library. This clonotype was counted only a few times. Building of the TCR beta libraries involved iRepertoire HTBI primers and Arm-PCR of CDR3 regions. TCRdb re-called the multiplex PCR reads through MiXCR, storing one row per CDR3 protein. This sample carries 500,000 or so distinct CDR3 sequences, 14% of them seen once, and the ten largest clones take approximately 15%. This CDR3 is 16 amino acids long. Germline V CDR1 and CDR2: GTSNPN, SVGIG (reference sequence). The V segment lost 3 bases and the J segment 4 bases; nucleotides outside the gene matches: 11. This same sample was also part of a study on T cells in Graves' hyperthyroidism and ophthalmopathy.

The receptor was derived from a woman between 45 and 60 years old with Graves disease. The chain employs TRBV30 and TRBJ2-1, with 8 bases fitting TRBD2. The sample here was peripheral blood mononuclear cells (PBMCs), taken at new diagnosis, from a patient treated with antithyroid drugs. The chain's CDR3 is CAWRETTSGVYNEQFF. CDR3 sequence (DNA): TGTGCCTGGAGAGAGACAACTAGCGGCGTTTACAATGAGCAGTTCTTC.